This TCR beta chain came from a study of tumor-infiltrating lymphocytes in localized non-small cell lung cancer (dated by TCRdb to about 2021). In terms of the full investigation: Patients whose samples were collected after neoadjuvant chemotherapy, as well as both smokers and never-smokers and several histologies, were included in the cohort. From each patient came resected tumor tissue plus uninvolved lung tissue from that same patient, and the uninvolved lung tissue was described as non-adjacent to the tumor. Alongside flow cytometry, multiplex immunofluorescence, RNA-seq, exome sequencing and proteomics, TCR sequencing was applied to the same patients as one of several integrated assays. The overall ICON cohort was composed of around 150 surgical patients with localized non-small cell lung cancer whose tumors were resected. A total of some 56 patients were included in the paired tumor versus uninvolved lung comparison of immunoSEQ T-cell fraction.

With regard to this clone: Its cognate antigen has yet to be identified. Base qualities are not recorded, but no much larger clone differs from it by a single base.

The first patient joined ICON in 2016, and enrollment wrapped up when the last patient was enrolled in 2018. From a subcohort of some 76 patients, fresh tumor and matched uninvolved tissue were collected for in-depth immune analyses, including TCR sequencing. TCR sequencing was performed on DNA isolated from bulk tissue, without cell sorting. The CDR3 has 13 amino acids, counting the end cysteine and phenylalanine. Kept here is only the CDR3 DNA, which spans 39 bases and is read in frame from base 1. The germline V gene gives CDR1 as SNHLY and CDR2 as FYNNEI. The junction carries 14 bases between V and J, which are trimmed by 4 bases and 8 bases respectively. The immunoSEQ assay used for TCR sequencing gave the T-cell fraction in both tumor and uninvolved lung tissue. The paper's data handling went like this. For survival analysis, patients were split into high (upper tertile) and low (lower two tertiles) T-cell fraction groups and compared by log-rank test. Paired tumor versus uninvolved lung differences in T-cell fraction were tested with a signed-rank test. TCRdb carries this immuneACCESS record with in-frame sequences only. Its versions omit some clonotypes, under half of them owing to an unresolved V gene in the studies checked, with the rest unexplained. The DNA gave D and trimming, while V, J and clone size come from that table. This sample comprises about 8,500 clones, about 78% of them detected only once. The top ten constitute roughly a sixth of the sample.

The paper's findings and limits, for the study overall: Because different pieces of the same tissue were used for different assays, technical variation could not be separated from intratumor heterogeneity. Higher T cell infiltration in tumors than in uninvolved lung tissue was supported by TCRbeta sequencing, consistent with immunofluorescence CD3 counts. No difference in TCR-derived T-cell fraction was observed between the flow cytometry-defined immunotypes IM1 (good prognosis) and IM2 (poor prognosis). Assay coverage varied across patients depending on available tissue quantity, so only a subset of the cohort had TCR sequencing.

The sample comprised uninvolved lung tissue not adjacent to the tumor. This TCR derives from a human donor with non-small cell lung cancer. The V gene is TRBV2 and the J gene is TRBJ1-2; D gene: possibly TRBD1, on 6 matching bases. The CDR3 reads CASSARQVEGYTF. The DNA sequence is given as TGTGCCAGCAGTGCAAGACAGGTGGAAGGCTACACCTTC.